This note documents a single T cell receptor beta chain sequence. This clonotype turned up a few times. Its antigen is unknown. Base qualities are not at hand, and no much larger clone is one base apart. V loses 1 base of germline sequence and J loses 2 bases, and the interval between the two ends is 11 bases. CDR1 SGHNT and CDR2 YYREEE are derived from the germline V gene (reference sequence). The CDR3 has 15 amino acids, counting the end cysteine and phenylalanine. Only the CDR3 part of the read is kept: 45 bases, read in frame from the first base. To demonstrate the VDJtools post-analysis software, the study profiled TCR beta repertoires from the peripheral blood of about 13 young patients with multiple sclerosis. The multiple sclerosis patients were children and adolescents ranging in age from about 6 to 17 years. This sample was taken from a study of post-analysis software for immune sequencing data (dated by TCRdb to the mid-2010s). About the investigation overall: Relapsing-remitting, secondary progressive and progressive-relapsing multiple sclerosis were recorded as disease courses, and subtype annotation was lacking for some patients. The patient repertoires were set against eleven to twelve previously published healthy control repertoires from donors whose ages ranged from roughly 6 to 27 years. A subset of samples was prepared in parallel using single-end sample barcoding, then pooled and co-amplified after Illumina adapter ligation. General conclusions and limits of the study: The control group was slightly older than the multiple sclerosis patient group. When samples were clustered directly using the F measure, samples prepared in the same batch co-clustered strongly, which prompted a batch-effect correction. Significantly higher frequencies in patients than in controls were found for a handful of TRBV segments, including TRBV5-6, TRBV5-1 and TRBV20-1. Normalized Chao1 diversity was significantly lower in multiple sclerosis patients than controls, suggesting substantial peripheral T-cell clonal expansion.

Library generation was performed with PCR. Sequencing was carried out with an Illumina HiSeq 2500. To reduce PCR and sequencing biases, unique molecular identifiers were incorporated into the TCR beta cDNA libraries. Every 1 to 10 million input T cells yielded roughly 500,000 cDNA molecules, meaning each molecule approximated one T cell. The same protocol used for the earlier healthy control dataset was applied to prepare and sequence the patient libraries. Within a given batch, samples were prepared together, multiplexed and sequenced on the same HiSeq lane. The published analysis was carried out like this. MIGEC was used to process the raw barcoded reads, and molecular identifier groups with only a single read were discarded before consensus assembly and CDR3 extraction. VDJtools was used for post-analysis of the clonotype tables, with diversity normalized by down-sampling every dataset to the smallest sample size. To correct batch-related cross-sample contamination, repertoire overlap clustering matched CDR3 amino acid sequences but not nucleotide sequences. TCRdb redid the processing of the public reads, applying fastp at Q25 and MiXCR, and retained in-frame beta chains. Every CDR3 protein is listed once, alongside the most common genes and DNA of its rows. The V and J calls were not made by the authors but by TCRdb's processing. This sample has fewer than 550,000 distinct CDR3 sequences in its table, and roughly 34% of those were observed once. The ten largest clones represent about 6% of the sample.

Sequencing was done on a sample of blood. The clonotype originates from a girl aged 2-17 years with multiple sclerosis. The V and J segments used are TRBV5-4 and TRBJ2-3; the D gene is possibly TRBD1, with 6 bases matching. The CDR3 protein sequence reads: CASSLMAGDTDTQYF. The nucleotide sequence reads as follows: TGTGCCAGCAGCTTGATGGCAGGGGACACAGATACGCAGTATTTT.